A single sample is the source of the 13 T cell receptor beta chains below, sequenced in a study of blood T cell repertoires in COVID-19. Some clones are missing from TCRdb's copy, which holds only in-frame ones; the method was immunoSEQ multiplex PCR. Of about 220,000 clones in the sample, roughly four fifths were seen once. Sequencing was done on a sample of peripheral blood. The receptor set was obtained from a woman aged 70 to 79 with COVID-19, enrolled during active disease.

The J gene is TRBJ1-6, the V gene TRBV28; TRBD1 aligns across 7 bases. The germline CDR1 and CDR2 sequences are MDHEN and SYDVKM. CDR3 length: 15 amino acids. V shed 5 bases, J shed 5 bases, and the junction held 6 bases outside the gene matches. CDR3 sequence (DNA): TGTGCCAGCAGTACCCCCGGGACAGATAATTCACCCCTCCACTTT. Translated: CASSTPGTDNSPLHF.

This rearrangement joins TRBV9 to TRBJ1-6; D gene ambiguous. Between the trimmed V and J ends, which lost 3 bases and 0 bases, there was a span of 7 bases. The CDR3 runs to 15 residues. Per germline, CDR1 SGDLS and CDR2 YYNGEE. As DNA, the CDR3 is TGTGCCAGCAGCGCCGGGAGCTCCTATAATTCACCCCTCCACTTT. It codes for CASSAGSSYNSPLHF.

The chain has TRBV6-4 and TRBJ2-1; a weak D match, TRBD2 (6 bases). There are 13 residues in the CDR3. V was clipped by 6 bases and J by 7 bases, with 13 bases between them. Germline CDR1 and CDR2: MRHNA and SNTAGT. The CDR3 DNA reads TGTGCCAGCAGCCCGGGACGGGGGAATGAGCAGTTCTTC. This codes for CASSPGRGNEQFF.

This clone appeared a single time. Other DNA sequences in this specimen translate into the identical CDR3. The genes are TRBV5-1 and TRBJ1-1; 7 bases align to TRBD1. Germline CDR1 SGHRS, CDR2 YFSETQ. The CDR3 consists of 14 residues. With 1 base clipped from V and 4 bases from J, the junction kept 4 bases outside the gene matches. The CDR3 DNA is TGCGCCAGCAGCTTGACAGGGGTTGGCACTGAAGCTTTCTTT. Translated, it gives CASSLTGVGTEAFF.

The rearrangement joins TRBV29-1 to TRBJ1-1; no reliable D call. Per the germline V gene, CDR1 is SQVTM and CDR2 is ANQGSEA. The CDR3 loop spans 13 amino acids. Trimming cost V 4 bases and J 5 bases, with 14 bases left between them. This chain's CDR3 is CSVGESGGTEAFF. The CDR3 nucleotides read TGCAGCGTTGGGGAAAGTGGAGGGACTGAAGCTTTCTTT.

The V gene is TRBV28, the J gene TRBJ1-2; D not resolved. Deletions cut 3 bases from V and 2 bases from J, with 13 bases between. Germline V CDR1 and CDR2: MDHEN, SYDVKM. The CDR3 covers 15 residues. CDR3 loop: CASSFGFGGNYGYTF. The CDR3 DNA is TGTGCCAGCAGTTTCGGGTTTGGAGGGAACTATGGCTACACCTTC.

This clone was found a few times. CDR3 DNA sequence: TGTGCCACCAGTGATTCGGGACCCGGAATGGGGGGTGGCCAGTACTTC. It translates to CATSDSGPGMGGGQYF. This chain links TRBV24-1 with TRBJ2-5; D might be TRBD2 (6 bases). Germline V CDR1 and CDR2: KGHDR, SFDVKD. This CDR3 spans 16 amino acids. V dropped 2 bases and J dropped 10 bases, with 22 bases sitting between them.

The chain has TRBV28 and TRBJ2-2; 9 bases are a match to TRBD2. The CDR3 runs to 17 residues. Germline assignment: CDR1 MDHEN and CDR2 SYDVKM. Trimming at V came to 7 bases and at J to 5 bases, leaving 14 bases not matched to a gene. For the CDR3, the DNA is TGTGCCAGCACCCCAGGATTTTCTAGCGGGATAACCGGGGAGCTGTTTTTT. The encoded protein is CASTPGFSSGITGELFF.

This chain uses TRBV7-2 with TRBJ2-1, with 9 bases aligning to TRBD2. The CDR3 has 15 residues. The germline gives CDR1 SGHTA, CDR2 FQGNSA. Unmatched junction bases numbered 17, after V lost 5 bases and J lost 15 bases. The CDR3 here is CASSPYALTSGAPFF. CDR3 in DNA: TGTGCCAGCAGCCCTTACGCCCTGACTAGCGGCGCACCGTTCTTC.

The chain couples TRBV6-1 to TRBJ1-6, with TRBD1 identical over 7 bases. Germline V CDR1 and CDR2: MNHNS, SASEGT. This CDR3 has 16 amino acids. After removal of 0 bases from V and 6 bases from J, the junction contained 5 bases not matched to a gene. The CDR3 DNA reads as TGTGCCAGCAGTGAAGCAGGTAACAGGGGTAATTCACCCCTCCACTTT. Residues: CASSEAGNRGNSPLHF.

In this sample, this clone turned up once. This rearrangement joins TRBV7-2 to TRBJ1-1; possible D gene TRBD1, 5 bases. Trimming shortened V by 1 base and J by 11 bases, and 17 bases separated the two germline ends. The CDR3 extends over 14 amino acids. The germline gives CDR1 SGHTA, CDR2 FQGNSA. CDR3 in amino acids: CASSLDRQPSGAFF. DNA of the CDR3: TGTGCCAGCAGCTTAGACCGACAGCCTTCTGGGGCTTTCTTT.

The V call is TRBV12-3 or TRBV12-4, the J call TRBJ2-7; no clear D gene. Trimming removed 4 bases at V and 1 base at J, with 8 bases between. The CDR3 is 13 amino acids. CDR3: CASSSLLSYEQYF. The DNA for the CDR3 is TGTGCCAGCAGTTCGTTACTATCCTACGAGCAGTACTTC.

Worth noting for this clone: The identical CDR3 is also encoded by other nucleotide sequences in the sample. The chain combines TRBV30 with TRBJ2-3; TRBD2 matches at 12 bases. With 1 base clipped from V and 0 bases from J, the junction kept 2 bases outside the gene matches. Germline values: CDR1 GTSNPN, CDR2 SVGIG (reference sequence). The CDR3 is 16 residues long. The CDR3 nucleotides are TGTGCCTGGAGTGGGGGGACTAGCGGGAGCACAGATACGCAGTATTTT. It codes for CAWSGGTSGSTDTQYF.